This TCR beta chain was recorded in a study of cytomegalovirus exposure and HLA in healthy donors. Overall study: When 398 donors were genotyped, roughly four fifths of them were found to fall in the Caucasian-associated ancestry cluster. Findings and limits, study-wide: TCR beta V- and J-gene trimming was later associated with a missense DCLRE1C variant.

Vbeta (60) and Jbeta (13) primers were used in the PCR. Clones were read by immunoSEQ multiplex PCR, and TCRdb kept only the in-frame ones, dropping some. The table lists some 120,000 clones, roughly 80% of them singletons. The study sampled nominally healthy donors, though unrecorded immune exposures were likely. Regarding this clone: Its antigen is undetermined.

This CDR3 is built from 16 residues. The V end lost 5 bases, the J end lost 3 bases, and 19 bases lay between the germline ends. In germline, CDR1 is SGHVS, CDR2 FQNEAQ. This clonotype was obtained from a man aged 25-45 years in good health and CMV-seropositive. Sequenced sample: PBMCs. V usage is TRBV7-8 and J usage is TRBJ1-1; tentatively, D is TRBD1 (6 bases). The CDR3 DNA follows: TGTGCCAGCAGCAGGCGCATCAGGGGTGAGGACACTGAAGCTTTCTTT. Amino acids: CASSRRIRGEDTEAFF.